These 27 T cell receptor beta chains share one sample of origin, sequenced in a study of blood T cell repertoires in COVID-19. Profiled with immunoSEQ multiplex PCR; TCRdb holds only in-frame clones, not every one. The sample contains more than 85,000 clones, 80% to 90% of which appear only once. Sequences were obtained from peripheral blood. Receptors originate from a woman aged 80 or over with active or convalescent COVID-19.

V usage is TRBV5-1 and J usage is TRBJ2-1; TRBD1 matches at 8 bases. The germline V gene encodes CDR1 SGHRS and CDR2 YFSETQ. The length of the CDR3 is 15 residues. With 4 bases clipped from V and 5 bases from J, the junction kept 8 bases outside the gene matches. CDR3 sequence (DNA): TGCGCCAGCAGCCCCCCGGGGACAGGCAACAATGAGCAGTTCTTC. It encodes CASSPPGTGNNEQFF.

V and J are TRBV5-4 and TRBJ2-2; D remains unclear. Per germline, CDR1 SGHNT and CDR2 YYREEE (reference sequence). The CDR3 has 12 amino acids. Deletions cut 4 bases from V and 6 bases from J, with 7 bases between. CDR3 sequence reads: CASSGPPGELFF. The CDR3 DNA is TGTGCCAGCAGCGGCCCCCCCGGGGAGCTGTTTTTT.

About this clone itself: This sample also contains other DNA sequences that code for the same CDR3. The chain uses TRBV7-9 and TRBJ1-2; a weak D match, TRBD1 (6 bases). CDR3 length equals 13 residues. In germline, CDR1 is SEHNR, CDR2 FQNEAQ (reference sequence). Trimming removed 3 bases at V and 4 bases at J, with 9 bases between. The CDR3 nucleotides are TGTGCCAGCAGCTTGGACAGTTTCTATGGCTACACCTTC. This sequence encodes CASSLDSFYGYTF.

The rearrangement joins TRBV7-9 to TRBJ1-6, with D unresolved. The CDR3 sequence is 12 residues long. Germline assignment: CDR1 SEHNR and CDR2 FQNEAQ (reference sequence). Trimming removed 5 bases from V and 9 bases from J, with 8 bases in between. CDR3 DNA: TGTGCCAGCAGCCAGGCGACTTCACCCCTCCACTTT. It encodes CASSQATSPLHF. Full variable domain (missing parts from reference TRBV7-9 and TRBJ1-6): DTGVSQNPRHKITKRGQNVTFRCDPISEHNRLYWYRQTLGQGPEFLTYFQNEAQLEKSRLLSDRFSAERPKGSFSTLEIQRTEQGDSAMYLCASSQATSPLHFGNGTRLTVT.

V gene TRBV13 combines with J gene TRBJ1-1; TRBD1 is a possible D gene (5 bases). Trimming cost V 1 base and J 3 bases, with 6 bases left between them. From germline, CDR1 is PRHDT and CDR2 FYEKMQ (reference sequence). The CDR3 is 13 residues long. The CDR3 sequence is CASSLAGDTEAFF. CDR3 DNA sequence: TGTGCCAGCAGCTTAGCGGGGGACACTGAAGCTTTCTTT.

The CDR3 coding sequence is TGTGCCAGCAGCCAAGATTTGGCAGGTGGGAGGGAAGCTTTCTTT. Amino acids: CASSQDLAGGREAFF. V and J are TRBV3-1 (or the pseudogene TRBV3-2) and TRBJ1-1; no definite D call. The V end lost 0 bases, the J end lost 8 bases, and 16 bases lay between the germline ends. CDR3 size: 15 residues. Per the germline V gene, CDR1 is LGHDT and CDR2 is YNNKEL (reference sequence).

This chain's CDR3 is CASSLGTARPGETEAFF. Written as DNA, the CDR3 is TGCGCCAGCAGCTTGGGGACGGCCCGCCCGGGGGAGACTGAAGCTTTCTTT. V gene TRBV5-1 combines with J gene TRBJ1-1; perhaps TRBD1 as D (5 bases). V lost 0 bases and J lost 5, with 20 bases in between. Germline CDR1 SGHRS, CDR2 YFSETQ. The CDR3 contains 17 residues.

The chain is built from TRBV7-3 and TRBJ2-1, with 10 bases aligning to TRBD1. The CDR3 sequence is 14 residues long. The J segment lost 6 bases and the V segment lost 5 bases, leaving 4 bases of the junction unmatched. CDR1 is SGHTA, CDR2 FQGTGA, per germline. The CDR3 sequence is CASSQRDRGNEQFF. In DNA, the CDR3 is TGTGCCAGCAGCCAACGGGACAGGGGCAATGAGCAGTTCTTC.

This clone was recorded a few times. The V call is TRBV27, the J call TRBJ1-5, with D perhaps matching TRBD1 (5 bases). Trimming removed 2 bases at V and 5 bases at J, with 13 bases between. CDR1 is MNHEY and CDR2 is SMNVEV in the germline V gene (reference sequence). The CDR3 spans 15 residues. CDR3 nucleotide sequence: TGTGCCAGCAGTTTAGGGTGGGGAGGGGATCAGCCCCAGCATTTT. Residues: CASSLGWGGDQPQHF.

The chain combines TRBV18 with TRBJ1-3; perhaps TRBD1 as D (5 bases). Germline-derived CDR1 and CDR2 are KGHSH and LQKENI. V was cut by 2 bases and J by 3 bases, with 8 bases left in between. The CDR3 runs 14 residues. CDR3 loop: CASSPSGRGNTIYF. Here the CDR3 DNA reads TGTGCCAGCTCACCATCAGGGCGTGGAAACACCATATATTTT.

J is TRBJ1-4 and V is TRBV4-1, with 7 positions matching TRBD1. V shed 4 bases, J shed 8 bases, and the junction held 7 bases outside the gene matches. In germline, CDR1 is MGHRA, CDR2 YSYEKL. CDR3 length equals 14 residues. Here the CDR3 reads CASSLRTGGEKLFF. CDR3 DNA: TGCGCCAGCAGCCTTAGGACAGGTGGCGAAAAACTGTTTTTT.

The gene calls are TRBV6-1 and TRBJ1-2; D is possibly TRBD1 (5 bases). The CDR3 has 17 residues. V lost 0 bases, J lost 7 bases, and 21 bases lay in between. CDR1 and CDR2 from the germline V gene are MNHNS and SASEGT. The CDR3 loop is CASSEALGPGRSAGYTF. As DNA, the CDR3 is TGTGCCAGCAGTGAAGCCTTGGGACCTGGGAGGAGCGCTGGCTACACCTTC.

This rearrangement joins TRBV5-1 to TRBJ2-3; 9 nucleotides match TRBD2. V shed 4 bases and J 1 base; nucleotides not matched to a gene: 4. The germline V gene encodes CDR1 SGHRS and CDR2 YFSETQ. The CDR3 sequence is 15 residues long. CDR3: CASSRKREGTDTQYF. The DNA for the CDR3 is TGCGCCAGCAGCCGTAAGCGGGAGGGCACAGATACGCAGTATTTT.

This clone was observed once. V is TRBV28 and J is TRBJ2-1; 11 nucleotides align to TRBD2. Trimming removed 2 bases from V and 9 bases from J; junction bases left unmatched: 9. This CDR3 region has 16 residues. Germline V gene lookup returns CDR1 MDHEN and CDR2 SYDVKM. CDR3 residues: CASSLPTSGTHGEQFF. The CDR3 DNA is TGTGCCAGCAGTTTACCGACTAGCGGGACCCACGGTGAGCAGTTCTTC.

The rearrangement uses TRBV7-9 and TRBJ2-1, with 8 bases aligning to TRBD2. The V segment lost 5 bases and the J segment 4 bases; nucleotides outside the gene matches: 10. Germline V lookup: CDR1 SEHNR, CDR2 FQNEAQ (reference sequence). The CDR3 runs to 16 residues. The CDR3 DNA sequence: TGTGCCAGCAGCCCCCCTACGGGAGGGAGGTACAATGAGCAGTTCTTC. Protein product: CASSPPTGGRYNEQFF.

The table lists this clone with a count of one. The chain carries TRBV10-2 and TRBJ2-1; 7 positions match TRBD2. Trimming removed 5 bases from V and 10 bases from J; junction bases left unmatched: 5. CDR1 WSHSY and CDR2 SAAADI come from the germline V gene. The CDR3 consists of 12 residues. The CDR3 loop is CASSTPGLEQFF. The CDR3 bases are TGCGCCAGCAGTACCCCGGGACTAGAGCAGTTCTTC.

The chain couples TRBV13 to TRBJ2-3, with 12 positions matching TRBD2. Germline CDR1 and CDR2: PRHDT and FYEKMQ (reference sequence). The CDR3 length is 16 residues. V gave up 5 bases and J gave up 4 bases; unmatched junction bases: 7. CDR3 residues: CASSVVLAGGPDTQYF. For the CDR3, the DNA is TGTGCCAGCAGCGTTGTGCTAGCGGGAGGGCCAGATACGCAGTATTTT.

The chain combines TRBV10-3 with TRBJ1-2; 7 nucleotides agree with TRBD1. Germline values: CDR1 ENHRY, CDR2 SYGVKD. The CDR3 consists of 14 residues. After removal of 2 bases from V and 1 base from J, the junction contained 1 base not matched to a gene. CDR3 DNA: TGTGCCATCAGTGAGGCAGGGGGTAACTATGGCTACACCTTC. It codes for CAISEAGGNYGYTF.

The V gene is TRBV6-5, the J gene TRBJ2-2; 13 bases fit TRBD2. Trimming took 7 bases from V and 6 from J; bases not matched to a gene: 5. This CDR3 is 15 amino acids long. CDR1 MNHEY and CDR2 SVGAGI come from the germline V gene. The CDR3 region is CASIGLAGVAGELFF. Here the CDR3 DNA reads TGTGCCAGCATCGGACTAGCGGGAGTTGCCGGGGAGCTGTTTTTT.

V and J are TRBV15 and TRBJ2-1, with D maybe TRBD1 (6 bases). V lost 3 bases and J 8 bases, leaving 14 bases between the germline ends. The CDR3 covers 14 residues. Germline assignment: CDR1 LNHNV and CDR2 YYDKDF (reference sequence). DNA of the CDR3: TGTGCCACCAGCAGTGGAAGGGGGTGGGATGAGCAGTTCTTC. Protein product: CATSSGRGWDEQFF. The full variable domain, rest sourced from reference TRBV15 and TRBJ2-1, is DAMVIQNPRYQVTQFGKPVTLSCSQTLNHNVMYWYQQKSSQAPKLLFHYYDKDFNNEADTPDNFQSRRPNTSFCFLDIRSPGLGDTAMYLCATSSGRGWDEQFFGPGTRLTVL.

The gene calls are TRBV3-1 (or the pseudogene TRBV3-2) and TRBJ2-2; 8 bases fit TRBD1. Germline V gene sequence: CDR1 LGHDT, CDR2 YNNKEL (reference sequence). The CDR3 runs 13 residues. V shed 6 bases and J 6 bases; nucleotides not matched to a gene: 3. The CDR3 sequence is CASSSQGAGELFF. The CDR3 DNA reads as TGTGCCAGCAGTTCACAGGGGGCCGGGGAGCTGTTTTTT.

This chain joins TRBV6-2 or TRBV6-3 and TRBJ1-1, with D unresolved. Trimming shortened V by 2 bases and J by 2 bases, and 9 bases separated the two germline ends. The germline CDR1 and CDR2 sequences are MNHEY and SVGEGT. This CDR3 contains 14 residues. This CDR3 reads CASSYIRGNTEAFF. The CDR3 DNA reads TGTGCCAGCAGTTACATCCGGGGTAACACTGAAGCTTTCTTT.

This clone was seen just once. The chain combines TRBV5-1 with TRBJ1-2; D is perhaps TRBD1 (5 bases). The CDR3 consists of 15 residues. The V gene's germline CDR1 is SGHRS and CDR2 YFSETQ. Trimming pared 0 bases from V and 6 bases from J, leaving 15 bases between. The CDR3 here is CASSLAVQGTDGYTF. The CDR3, as DNA: TGCGCCAGCAGCTTGGCCGTTCAGGGTACGGATGGCTACACCTTC.

This chain links TRBV6-5 with TRBJ1-4; D is possibly TRBD1 (6 bases). The CDR3 loop spans 14 amino acids. V was trimmed by 11 bases and J by 8 bases, leaving 21 bases between them. Per the germline V gene, CDR1 is MNHEY and CDR2 is SVGAGI. CDR3 loop: CAGTTGQPGEKLFF. The CDR3 DNA reads TGTGCCGGAACGACAGGCCAGCCTGGAGAAAAACTGTTTTTT.

V usage is TRBV6-5 and J usage is TRBJ1-1; 7 bases agree with TRBD1. The CDR3 totals 13 residues. The V gene's germline CDR1 is MNHEY and CDR2 SVGAGI. V lost 6 bases to trimming and J lost 3 bases; unmatched junction nucleotides: 4. This CDR3 is CASSADRDTEAFF. The CDR3, as DNA: TGTGCCAGCAGCGCCGACAGGGACACTGAAGCTTTCTTT.

This clone showed up just a few times. The chain couples TRBV6-5 to TRBJ1-2; perhaps TRBD1 as D (6 bases). CDR1 MNHEY and CDR2 SVGAGI come from the germline V gene. V was cut by 0 bases and J by 8 bases, with 10 bases left in between. The CDR3 runs to 13 residues. The DNA of the CDR3 is TGTGCCAGCAGTTACTCAGGGGGTTTGGGCTACACCTTC. This sequence encodes CASSYSGGLGYTF.

This chain joins TRBV27 and TRBJ2-1; D might be TRBD1 (6 bases). From germline, CDR1 is MNHEY and CDR2 SMNVEV (reference sequence). Trimming took off 6 bases at V and 0 bases at J, with 18 bases between the two ends. The CDR3 consists of 17 residues. CDR3 sequence: CASRRLGGVISYNEQFF. CDR3 nucleotide sequence: TGTGCCAGCAGGAGGCTAGGGGGAGTCATCTCCTACAATGAGCAGTTCTTC.